This TCR beta chain was recovered during a study of T cell clones after liver transplantation. Study details: Patients counted as tolerant after at least one year off all immunosuppression, enzymes not exceeding twice normal.

This clone is a singleton in its sample. Repertoires were generated with immunoSEQ multiplex PCR, while TCRdb's copy carries only in-frame clones and drops some. The sample consists of around 80,000 clones, 82% of them appearing once. The receptor's source is a human patient who received a liver transplant. Some T cells may arise from the graft donor. Here the sequenced sample was CD4+ T cells from blood, taken 46 months after liver transplant.

This chain's CDR3 is CASGVGTNTGELFF. CDR3 in DNA: TGTGCCAGCGGTGTCGGGACGAACACCGGGGAGCTGTTTTTT. This chain uses TRBV2 with TRBJ2-2; D possibly corresponds to TRBD2 (5 bases). Germline assignment: CDR1 SNHLY and CDR2 FYNNEI. V was clipped by 8 bases and J by 0 bases, with 10 bases between them. This CDR3 is 14 amino acids long.